The 27 T cell receptor beta chains presented below share a single source sample, sequenced in a study of shared clonotypes between healthy human individuals. TCRdb's copy holds only in-frame clones and misses some; the assay was immunoSEQ multiplex PCR. The sample records 2 million to 2.5 million clones, under 97% being singletons. The source material was naive CD4+ T cells sorted from blood. The subset was: CD45RA+ positively selected. These receptors were collected from a man younger than 35 in good health.

The chain links TRBV7-9 to TRBJ2-7; 8 bases are a match to TRBD1. V shed 3 bases, J shed 6 bases, and the junction held 10 bases outside the gene matches. The CDR3 is made up of 15 amino acids. Per the germline V gene, CDR1 is SEHNR and CDR2 is FQNEAQ (reference sequence). For the CDR3, the DNA is TGTGCCAGCAGCTTTGCAGGGGGCCGACTCTTCGAGCAGTACTTC. Protein sequence: CASSFAGGRLFEQYF.

The V call is TRBV18, the J call TRBJ1-4; D is undetermined. CDR1 is KGHSH and CDR2 is LQKENI in the germline V gene. There are 16 residues in the CDR3. V was clipped by 3 bases and J by 4 bases, with 15 bases between them. The CDR3 DNA reads TGTGCCAGCTCACCCCCCTCTGGAAGCCTTAATGAAAAACTGTTTTTT. Residues: CASSPPSGSLNEKLFF.

The V call is TRBV2, the J call TRBJ1-2; D is undetermined. The CDR3 contains 12 residues. Germline V lookup: CDR1 SNHLY, CDR2 FYNNEI. Between the trimmed V and J ends, which lost 5 bases and 5 bases, there was a span of 9 bases. CDR3 loop: CASSPEKYGYTF. As DNA, the CDR3 is TGTGCCAGCAGTCCGGAGAAGTATGGCTACACCTTC.

The J gene is TRBJ2-2, the V gene TRBV29-1; D is perhaps TRBD2 (6 bases). Germline V lookup: CDR1 SQVTM, CDR2 ANQGSEA. Trimming left V 7 bases short and J 7 bases short, with 19 bases between. CDR3 length: 14 residues. The CDR3 DNA reads as TGCAGCGCAGGATTCCGGGACTTAGGCGGGGAGCTGTTTTTT. This encodes CSAGFRDLGGELFF.

V usage is TRBV28 and J usage is TRBJ2-7; D uncertain. Trimming shortened V by 7 bases and J by 4 bases, and 8 bases separated the two germline ends. The CDR3 is 11 amino acids. Germline V lookup: CDR1 MDHEN, CDR2 SYDVKM. CDR3 in amino acids: CASNLGYEQYF. The CDR3 nucleotides are TGTGCCAGCAATCTCGGATACGAGCAGTACTTC.

In the case of this clone: This specimen includes other DNA sequences encoding the same CDR3. The rearrangement joins TRBV5-1 to TRBJ1-5, with D tentatively TRBD1 (5 bases). Per germline, CDR1 SGHRS and CDR2 YFSETQ. V lost 1 base and J lost 5, with 7 bases in between. The CDR3 runs 13 residues. The CDR3 DNA follows: TGCGCCAGCAGCTTGTTAGGGGATCAGCCCCAGCATTTT. Translation: CASSLLGDQPQHF.

The chain joins TRBV18 to TRBJ1-6; D is unclear. This CDR3 comprises 13 residues. Per the germline V gene, CDR1 is KGHSH and CDR2 is LQKENI. V gave up 2 bases and J gave up 7 bases, with 6 bases separating them. The CDR3 DNA sequence: TGTGCCAGCTCACCAATGGAGAATTCACCCCTCCACTTT. As protein: CASSPMENSPLHF.

The chain joins TRBV6-6 to TRBJ1-1; 7 bases are a match to TRBD1. The CDR3 runs to 15 residues. CDR1 is MNHNY and CDR2 is SVGAGI in the germline V gene (reference sequence). V shed 2 bases and J 4 bases; nucleotides not matched to a gene: 7. For the CDR3, the DNA is TGTGCCAGCAGTTACAGTAGGGACAGAAGCACTGAAGCTTTCTTT. This encodes CASSYSRDRSTEAFF.

The CDR3 protein is CASSYSGLAGTGELFF. CDR3 sequence (DNA): TGTGCCAGCAGTTACTCGGGACTAGCTGGGACCGGGGAGCTGTTTTTT. V usage is TRBV6-5 and J usage is TRBJ2-2; 9 bases agree with TRBD2. V lost 0 bases, J lost 5 bases, and 4 bases stayed unmatched. The CDR3 is 16 amino acids. Germline V lookup: CDR1 MNHEY, CDR2 SVGAGI.

V is TRBV29-1 and J is TRBJ1-1; D is undetermined. Per germline, CDR1 SQVTM and CDR2 ANQGSEA. V shed 8 bases and J shed 4 bases, with 8 bases lying between them. The CDR3 extends over 10 amino acids. The CDR3 spells CSMAGTEAFF. The CDR3 nucleotides read TGCAGCATGGCGGGCACTGAAGCTTTCTTT.

This chain uses TRBV5-1 with TRBJ2-7; tentatively, D is TRBD2 (5 bases). Germline values: CDR1 SGHRS, CDR2 YFSETQ. CDR3 length: 14 residues. V lost 4 bases, J lost 4 bases, and 15 bases lay in between. The DNA for the CDR3 is TGCGCCAGCAGCCCGGAGGACCTCTCGTACGAGCAGTACTTC. It codes for CASSPEDLSYEQYF.

Turning to this clone: Within the sample, other DNA sequences also encode this same CDR3. The CDR3: CAISSSGGPYEQYF. DNA for the CDR3: TGTGCCATCAGTTCATCAGGGGGCCCGTACGAGCAGTACTTC. The chain has TRBV10-3 and TRBJ2-7, with 8 bases matching TRBD1. Germline assignment: CDR1 ENHRY and CDR2 SYGVKD. J gave up 4 bases and V 5 bases, and 7 bases lay outside the gene matches. The CDR3 spans 14 residues.

The chain uses TRBV7-8 and TRBJ2-1; D might be TRBD1 or TRBD2, each matching 6 bases. Germline V gene lookup returns CDR1 SGHVS and CDR2 FQNEAQ. The CDR3 runs to 12 residues. With 8 bases removed from V and 5 bases from J, the gap between germline ends came to 10 bases. CDR3 bases: TGTGCCAGCTCACGGGGGCACAATGAGCAGTTCTTC. Its protein is CASSRGHNEQFF.

The chain has TRBV5-1 and TRBJ1-4; 7 bases map to TRBD1. The V gene's germline CDR1 is SGHRS and CDR2 YFSETQ. The CDR3 spans 16 residues. V dropped 5 bases and J dropped 2; count of bases not matched to a gene: 9. For the CDR3, the DNA is TGCGCCAGCAGATACAGGGGAGGTCCTACTAATGAAAAACTGTTTTTT. This translates into CASRYRGGPTNEKLFF.

The chain has TRBV5-1 and TRBJ1-6; a weak D match, TRBD1 (6 bases). The ends were cut back, 4 bases at V and 7 bases at J, with 12 bases in the middle. This CDR3 contains 14 residues. The germline V gene has CDR1 SGHRS and CDR2 YFSETQ. CDR3 sequence: CASSQDSLNSPLHF. In DNA form, the CDR3 reads TGCGCCAGCAGCCAGGACAGTTTGAATTCACCCCTCCACTTT.

V is TRBV6-1 and J is TRBJ2-5; D unresolved. V lost 8 bases, J lost 5 bases, and 12 bases lay in between. The CDR3 contains 12 residues. CDR1 is MNHNS, CDR2 SASEGT, per germline. CDR3 sequence: CASSRDIETQYF. In DNA, the CDR3 is TGTGCCAGCTCCAGAGACATCGAGACCCAGTACTTC.

This chain connects TRBV11-2 to TRBJ1-6; D ambiguous. Trimming stripped 1 base from V and 8 bases from J, with 15 bases between. Germline loops: CDR1 SGHAT, CDR2 FQNNGV. The CDR3 has 16 amino acids. CDR3 loop: CASSLGGRNLYSPLHF. CDR3 nucleotides: TGTGCCAGCAGCTTAGGAGGGCGCAATCTGTATTCACCCCTCCACTTT. The variable domain in full, with the rest retrieved from reference TRBV11-2 and TRBJ1-6, is EAGVAQSPRYKIIEKRQSVAFWCNPISGHATLYWYQQILGQGPKLLIQFQNNGVVDDSQLPKDRFSAERLKGVDSTLKIQPAKLEDSAVYLCASSLGGRNLYSPLHFGNGTRLTVT.

The rearrangement joins TRBV4-3 to TRBJ2-5, with unresolved D. Germline V gives CDR1 LGHNA, CDR2 YSLEER. V was clipped by 0 bases and J by 5 bases, with 4 bases between them. CDR3 length equals 12 residues. CDR3 in amino acids: CASSQDRETQYF. The CDR3 DNA reads TGCGCCAGCAGCCAAGATCGGGAGACCCAGTACTTC.

Only one count was recorded for this clone. The V gene is TRBV19, the J gene TRBJ1-2, with TRBD1 matching 7 bases. Germline CDR1 reads LNHDA; CDR2 reads SQIVND (reference sequence). With 7 bases clipped from V and 0 bases from J, the junction kept 8 bases outside the gene matches. The CDR3 sequence is 15 residues long. For the CDR3, the DNA is TGTGCCAGTACCCCAGGGGACAGAACTAACTATGGCTACACCTTC. The encoded protein is CASTPGDRTNYGYTF.

The chain is built from TRBV19 and TRBJ1-4; D may be TRBD1 (5 bases). Trimming cost V 5 bases and J 8 bases, with 21 bases left between them. Germline V CDR1 and CDR2: LNHDA, SQIVND (reference sequence). There are 16 residues in the CDR3. The CDR3 nucleotides are TGTGCCAGTAGTCCTCGAGGGGTTGTCAAGGTCGAAAAACTGTTTTTT. It specifies CASSPRGVVKVEKLFF.

This rearrangement joins TRBV11-2 to TRBJ2-1, with D perhaps matching TRBD2 (6 bases). Germline-derived CDR1 and CDR2 are SGHAT and FQNNGV. The V end lost 2 bases, the J end lost 1 base, and 12 bases lay between the germline ends. This CDR3 has 16 residues. CDR3 coding DNA: TGTGCCAGCAGCTTAATGGGGGGAGTTTCCTACAATGAGCAGTTCTTC. Its translation is CASSLMGGVSYNEQFF.

This sequence joins TRBV6-5 and TRBJ1-1, with D perhaps matching TRBD1 (5 bases). V was shortened by 6 bases and J by 3 bases, with 11 bases between the two germline ends. This CDR3 has 13 amino acids. CDR1 is MNHEY and CDR2 is SVGAGI in the germline V gene. DNA of the CDR3: TGTGCCAGCAGGGCTAGACAGCACACTGAAGCTTTCTTT. Encoded protein: CASRARQHTEAFF.

The chain employs TRBV5-4 and TRBJ1-4; TRBD1 agrees at 7 bases. CDR1 SGHNT and CDR2 YYREEE come from the germline V gene (reference sequence). The ends lost 4 bases at V and 3 bases at J; junction bases unmatched: 3. The CDR3 totals 14 residues. Here the CDR3 DNA reads TGTGCCAGCAGCCGGGGGACAGCTAATGAAAAACTGTTTTTT. Translation gives CASSRGTANEKLFF.

The chain carries TRBV6-6 and TRBJ2-7, with D perhaps TRBD1 (5 bases). The germline gives CDR1 MNHNY, CDR2 SVGAGI (reference sequence). V lost 6 bases, J lost 7 bases, and 19 bases lay in between. This CDR3 region has 14 residues. CDR3 region: CASRERGKAWEQYF. The CDR3 coding sequence is TGTGCCAGCAGGGAAAGGGGTAAGGCCTGGGAGCAGTACTTC.

This chain links TRBV21-1 with TRBJ1-1; TRBD1 reflects the table's D call only, with no check against the DNA. TRBV21-1 is annotated as a pseudogene. This CDR3 is 15 amino acids long. CDR3 DNA: TGTGCCAGCAGCAACCGGGACAGGGCCCAACCTGAAGCTTTCTTT. It codes for CASSNRDRAQPEAFF.

This chain joins TRBV6-1 and TRBJ2-7, with D perhaps matching TRBD1 (6 bases). The V and J ends lost 8 bases and 0 bases respectively, with 11 bases between them. From germline, CDR1 is MNHNS and CDR2 SASEGT. The CDR3 spans 13 residues. CDR3 loop: CASVGAASYEQYF. CDR3 sequence (DNA): TGTGCCAGCGTGGGGGCAGCCTCCTACGAGCAGTACTTC.

The chain combines TRBV7-2 with TRBJ2-7; perhaps TRBD1 as D (6 bases). Germline V CDR1 and CDR2: SGHTA, FQGNSA. The CDR3 length is 16 residues. Deletions cut 1 base from V and 3 bases from J, with 16 bases between. CDR3 sequence (DNA): TGTGCCAGCAGCTTAGAAGAGGCAGGGGTAGGCTACGAGCAGTACTTC. Residues: CASSLEEAGVGYEQYF.